The entry below gives a single TCR beta chain sequence along with its context. This sample is part of a study of blood T cell repertoires in COVID-19. The protocol was immunoSEQ multiplex PCR, while the TCRdb copy is restricted to in-frame clones and leaves out a portion. The sample carries 300,000 or so clones, around 85% recorded once. Source material: PBMCs or T cells enriched from blood (not recorded which). The receptor comes from a woman aged 40 to 50 with acute COVID-19.

CDR3 protein: CATRLVGTGANQPQHF. In nucleotides, the CDR3 is TGTGCCACCCGATTAGTAGGGACGGGAGCAAATCAGCCCCAGCATTTT. The J gene is TRBJ1-5, the V gene TRBV19; D perhaps matches TRBD1 (5 bases). The CDR3 has 16 residues. V lost 10 bases, J lost 4 bases, and 23 bases lay in between. Germline V gives CDR1 LNHDA, CDR2 SQIVND (reference sequence). Filled out from reference TRBV19 and TRBJ1-5, the complete variable domain reads DGGITQSPKYLFRKEGQNVTLSCEQNLNHDAMYWYRQDPGQGLRLIYYSQIVNDFQKGDIAEGYSVSREKKESFPLTVTSAQKNPTAFYLCATRLVGTGANQPQHFGDGTRLSIL.